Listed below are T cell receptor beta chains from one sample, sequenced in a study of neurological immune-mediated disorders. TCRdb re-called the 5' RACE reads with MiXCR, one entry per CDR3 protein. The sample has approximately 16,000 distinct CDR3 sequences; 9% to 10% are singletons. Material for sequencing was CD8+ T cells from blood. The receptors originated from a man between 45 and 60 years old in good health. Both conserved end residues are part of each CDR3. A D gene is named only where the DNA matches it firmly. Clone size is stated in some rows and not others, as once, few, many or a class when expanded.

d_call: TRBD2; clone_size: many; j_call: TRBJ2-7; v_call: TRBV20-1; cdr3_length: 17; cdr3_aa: CSAFAGTSVKISYEQYF; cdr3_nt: TGCAGTGCTTTCGCCGGGACTAGCGTAAAAATCTCCTACGAGCAGTACTTC
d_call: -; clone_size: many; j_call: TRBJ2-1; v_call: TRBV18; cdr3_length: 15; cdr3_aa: CASSPGSLGHNEQFF; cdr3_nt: TGTGCCAGCTCACCCGGCAGTCTCGGGCACAATGAGCAGTTCTTC
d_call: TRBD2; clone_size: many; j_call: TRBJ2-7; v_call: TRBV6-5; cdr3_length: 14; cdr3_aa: CASSYHGGRDEQYF; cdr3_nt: TGTGCCAGCAGTTACCACGGGGGGAGGGACGAGCAGTACTTC
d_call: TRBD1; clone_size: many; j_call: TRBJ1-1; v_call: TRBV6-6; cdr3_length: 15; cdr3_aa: CASRDLHLGTGEAFF; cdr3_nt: TGTGCCAGCCGAGACCTTCACCTCGGGACAGGTGAAGCTTTCTTT
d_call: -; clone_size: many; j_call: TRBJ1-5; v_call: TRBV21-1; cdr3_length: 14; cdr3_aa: CAIGTRVNNQPQHF; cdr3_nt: TGTGCCATTGGGACCAGGGTTAACAATCAGCCCCAGCATTTT
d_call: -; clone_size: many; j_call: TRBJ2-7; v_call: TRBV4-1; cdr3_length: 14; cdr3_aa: CASSQVGQISEQYF; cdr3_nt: TGCGCCAGCAGCCAAGTAGGGCAGATTTCCGAGCAGTACTTC
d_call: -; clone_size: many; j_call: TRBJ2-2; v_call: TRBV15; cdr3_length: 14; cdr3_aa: CATSREGNTGELFF; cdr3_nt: TGTGCCACCAGCAGAGAGGGGAACACCGGGGAGCTGTTTTTT
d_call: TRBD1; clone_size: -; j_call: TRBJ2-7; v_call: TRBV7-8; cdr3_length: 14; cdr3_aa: CASSVRDRGREQYF; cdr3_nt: TGTGCCAGCAGCGTCCGGGACAGGGGGAGAGAGCAGTACTTC
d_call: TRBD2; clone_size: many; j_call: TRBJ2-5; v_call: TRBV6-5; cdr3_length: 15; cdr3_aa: CASTLGTILQETQYF; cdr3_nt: TGTGCCAGCACCCTAGGGACTATCCTACAAGAGACCCAGTACTTC
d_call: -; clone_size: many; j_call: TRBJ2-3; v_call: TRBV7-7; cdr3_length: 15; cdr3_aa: CASSHSDRAGSTQYF; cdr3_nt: TGTGCCAGCAGCCATTCCGACCGCGCGGGTTCCACGCAGTATTTT
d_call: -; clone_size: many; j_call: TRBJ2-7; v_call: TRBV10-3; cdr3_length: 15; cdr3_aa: CATALISVTPYEQYF; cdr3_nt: TGTGCCACCGCGTTGATTTCTGTAACACCCTACGAGCAGTACTTC
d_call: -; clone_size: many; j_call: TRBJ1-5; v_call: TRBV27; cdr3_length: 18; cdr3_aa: CASSRFWGGPWGNQPQHF; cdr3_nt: TGTGCCAGCAGTCGATTCTGGGGGGGGCCGTGGGGCAATCAGCCCCAGCATTTT
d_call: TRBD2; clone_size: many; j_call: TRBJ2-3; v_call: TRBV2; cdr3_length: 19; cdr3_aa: CASSEAWTSGPQTGNTQYF; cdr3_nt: TGTGCCAGCAGTGAAGCCTGGACTAGCGGACCCCAAACAGGAAATACGCAGTATTTT
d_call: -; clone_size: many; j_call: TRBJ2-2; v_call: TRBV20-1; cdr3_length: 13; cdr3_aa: CSAREPNTGELFF; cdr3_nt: TGCAGTGCTAGAGAGCCGAACACCGGGGAGCTGTTTTTT
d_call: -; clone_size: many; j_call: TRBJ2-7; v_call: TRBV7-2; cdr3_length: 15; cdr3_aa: CASSPLDLDSYEQYF; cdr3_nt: TGTGCCAGCAGCCCCTTGGACTTGGACTCCTACGAGCAGTACTTC
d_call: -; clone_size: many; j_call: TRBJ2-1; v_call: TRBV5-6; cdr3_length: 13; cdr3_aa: CASSLAADNEQFF; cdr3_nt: TGTGCCAGCAGCTTGGCGGCGGATAATGAGCAGTTCTTC
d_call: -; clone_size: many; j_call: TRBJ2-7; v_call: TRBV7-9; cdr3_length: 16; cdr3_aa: CASSLVPGGKAYEQYF; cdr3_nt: TGTGCCAGCAGCTTAGTGCCGGGGGGCAAGGCCTACGAGCAGTACTTC